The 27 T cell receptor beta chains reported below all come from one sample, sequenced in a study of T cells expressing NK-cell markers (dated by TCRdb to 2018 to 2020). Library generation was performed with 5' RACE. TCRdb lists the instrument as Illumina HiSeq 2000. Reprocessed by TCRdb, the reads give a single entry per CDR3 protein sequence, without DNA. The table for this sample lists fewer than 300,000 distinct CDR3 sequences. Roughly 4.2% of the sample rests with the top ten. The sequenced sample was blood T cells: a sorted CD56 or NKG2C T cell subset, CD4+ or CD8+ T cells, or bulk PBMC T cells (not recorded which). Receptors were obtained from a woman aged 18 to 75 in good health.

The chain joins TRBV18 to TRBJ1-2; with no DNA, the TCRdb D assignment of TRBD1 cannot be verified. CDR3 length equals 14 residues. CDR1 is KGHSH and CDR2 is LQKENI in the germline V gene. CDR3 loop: CASSVTPGDGGYTF.

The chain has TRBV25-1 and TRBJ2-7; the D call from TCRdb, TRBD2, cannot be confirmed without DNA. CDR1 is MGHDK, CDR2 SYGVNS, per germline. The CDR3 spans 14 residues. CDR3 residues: CASRRLAGVGEQYF.

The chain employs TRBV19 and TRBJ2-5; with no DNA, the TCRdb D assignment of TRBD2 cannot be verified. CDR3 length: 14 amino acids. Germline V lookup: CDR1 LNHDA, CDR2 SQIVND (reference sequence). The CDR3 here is CASRTSGGTGTQYF.

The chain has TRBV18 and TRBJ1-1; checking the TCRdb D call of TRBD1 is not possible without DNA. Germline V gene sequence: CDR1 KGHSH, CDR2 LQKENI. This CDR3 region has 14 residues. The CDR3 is CASSGGTGGTEAFF.

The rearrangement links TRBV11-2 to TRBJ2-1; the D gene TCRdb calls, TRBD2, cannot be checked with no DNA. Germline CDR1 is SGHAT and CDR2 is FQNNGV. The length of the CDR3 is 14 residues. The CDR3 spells CASSFTGGENEQFF.

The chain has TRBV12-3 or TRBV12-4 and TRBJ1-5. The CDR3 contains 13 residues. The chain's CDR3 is CASSSGGDQPQHF.

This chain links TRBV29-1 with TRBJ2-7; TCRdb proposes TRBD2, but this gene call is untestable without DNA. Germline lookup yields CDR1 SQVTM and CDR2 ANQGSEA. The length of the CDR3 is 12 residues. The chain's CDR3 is CSVSVRRGEQYF.

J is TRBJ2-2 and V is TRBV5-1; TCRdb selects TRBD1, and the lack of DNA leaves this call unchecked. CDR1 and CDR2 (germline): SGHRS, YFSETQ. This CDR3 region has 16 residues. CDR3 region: CASSPRDSSVAGELFF. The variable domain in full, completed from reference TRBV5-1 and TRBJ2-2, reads KAGVTQTPRYLIKTRGQQVTLSCSPISGHRSVSWYQQTPGQGLQFLFEYFSETQRNKGNFPGRFSGRQFSNSRSEMNVSTLELGDSALYLCASSPRDSSVAGELFFGEGSRLTVL.

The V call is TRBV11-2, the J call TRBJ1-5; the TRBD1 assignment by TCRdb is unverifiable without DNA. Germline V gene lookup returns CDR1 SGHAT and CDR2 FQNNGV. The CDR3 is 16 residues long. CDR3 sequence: CASSLSTGTESPPQHF.

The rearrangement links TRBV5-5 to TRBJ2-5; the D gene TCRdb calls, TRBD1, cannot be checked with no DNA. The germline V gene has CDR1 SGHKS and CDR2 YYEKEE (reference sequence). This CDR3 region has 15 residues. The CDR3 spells CASSLFGRRQETQYF.

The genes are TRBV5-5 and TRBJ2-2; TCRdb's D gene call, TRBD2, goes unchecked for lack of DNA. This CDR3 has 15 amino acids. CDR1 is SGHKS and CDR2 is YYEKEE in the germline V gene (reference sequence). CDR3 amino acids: CASSRTSGSTGELFF.

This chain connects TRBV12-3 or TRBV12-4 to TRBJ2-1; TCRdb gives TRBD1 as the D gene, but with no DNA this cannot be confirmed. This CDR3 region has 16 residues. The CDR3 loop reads CASTPDPGPSYNEQFF.

CDR3 region: CASRPTSGPYNEQFF. The gene calls are TRBV5-1 and TRBJ2-1; TCRdb selects TRBD2, and the lack of DNA leaves this call unchecked. The germline gives CDR1 SGHRS, CDR2 YFSETQ. This CDR3 spans 15 amino acids.

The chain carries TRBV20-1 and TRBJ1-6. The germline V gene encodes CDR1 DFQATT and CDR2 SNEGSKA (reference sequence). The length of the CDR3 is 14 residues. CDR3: CSARDQGSNSPLHF.

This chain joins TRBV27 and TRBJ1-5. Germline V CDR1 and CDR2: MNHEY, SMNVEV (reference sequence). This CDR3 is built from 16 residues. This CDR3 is CASSLYGGDSNQPQHF.

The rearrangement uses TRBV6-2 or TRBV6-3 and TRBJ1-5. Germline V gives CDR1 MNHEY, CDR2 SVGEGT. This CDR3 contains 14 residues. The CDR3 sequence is CASRSDGSNQPQHF.

CDR3 amino acids: CASSSAGTRKETQYF. V and J are TRBV6-2 or TRBV6-3 and TRBJ2-5; TCRdb's D call of TRBD1 is untestable without DNA. The CDR3 loop spans 15 amino acids. The germline CDR1 and CDR2 sequences are MNHEY and SVGEGT.

CDR3 amino acids: CAISDPGLAGSWGEQFF. The chain combines TRBV10-3 with TRBJ2-1; TCRdb names TRBD2, which stays unverified in the absence of DNA. The germline gives CDR1 ENHRY, CDR2 SYGVKD. The CDR3 extends over 17 amino acids.

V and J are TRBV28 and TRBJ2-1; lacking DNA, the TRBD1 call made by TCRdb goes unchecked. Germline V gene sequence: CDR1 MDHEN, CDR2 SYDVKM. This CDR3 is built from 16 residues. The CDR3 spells CASSSNRGTASNEQFF.

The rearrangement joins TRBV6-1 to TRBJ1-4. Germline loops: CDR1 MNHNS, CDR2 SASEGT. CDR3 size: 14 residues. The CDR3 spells CASSGSATNEKLFF.

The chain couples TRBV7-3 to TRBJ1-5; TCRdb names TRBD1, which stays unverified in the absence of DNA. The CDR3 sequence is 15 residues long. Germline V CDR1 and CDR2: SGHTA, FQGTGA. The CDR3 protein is CASSPYAGQHQPQHF. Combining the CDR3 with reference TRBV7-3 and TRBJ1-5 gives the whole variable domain GAGVSQTPSNKVTEKGKYVELRCDPISGHTALYWYRQSLGQGPEFLIYFQGTGAADDSGLPNDRFFAVRPEGSVSTLKIQRTERGDSAVYLCASSPYAGQHQPQHFGDGTRLSIL.

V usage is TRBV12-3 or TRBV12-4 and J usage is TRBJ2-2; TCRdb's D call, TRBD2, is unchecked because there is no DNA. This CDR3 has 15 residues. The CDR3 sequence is CASRTGTMSPGELSF.

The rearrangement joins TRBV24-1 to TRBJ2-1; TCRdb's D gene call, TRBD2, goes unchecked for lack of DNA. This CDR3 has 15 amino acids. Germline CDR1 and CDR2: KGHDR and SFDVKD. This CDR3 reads CATGPFGGAYNEQFF.

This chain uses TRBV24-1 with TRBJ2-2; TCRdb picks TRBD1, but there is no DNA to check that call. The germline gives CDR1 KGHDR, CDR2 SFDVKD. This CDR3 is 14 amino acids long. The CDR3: CATGDRGFGGELFF.

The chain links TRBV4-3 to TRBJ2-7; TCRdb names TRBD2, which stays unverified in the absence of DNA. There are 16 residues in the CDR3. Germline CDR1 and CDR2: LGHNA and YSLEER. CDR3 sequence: CASSQDIASGSYEQYF.

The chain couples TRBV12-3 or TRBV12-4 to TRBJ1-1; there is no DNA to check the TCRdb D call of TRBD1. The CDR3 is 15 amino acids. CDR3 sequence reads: CASSFGRGMNTEAFF.

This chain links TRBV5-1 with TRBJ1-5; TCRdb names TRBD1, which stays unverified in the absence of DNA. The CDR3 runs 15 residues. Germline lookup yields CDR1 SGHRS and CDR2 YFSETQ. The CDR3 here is CASSLSGIPNQPQHF.